The subject of this entry is one T cell receptor (beta chain). The antigen remains unidentified. This sample stems from a study of cytomegalovirus exposure and HLA in healthy donors. PCR used 60 Vbeta primers and 13 Jbeta primers. Data came from immunoSEQ multiplex PCR; TCRdb stores just in-frame clones and leaves some out. The table has approximately 210,000 clones, 70% to 80% seen once; the top ten hold 1.5%. Findings and limits, study-wide: The study reported that TCR beta sequences accurately predicted HLA-A and HLA-B alleles in most subjects. TCR association rates varied by HLA locus in a later analysis, with DRB1 highest and HLA-C lowest. Later analysis associated a missense DCLRE1C variant with TCR beta V- and J-gene trimming.

Sequencing input: PBMCs. The origin of this receptor is a girl aged 10 to 17 in good health and CMV-seropositive.

The CDR3 sequence is CSVVWNRGPAGTEAFF. CDR3 nucleotide sequence: TGCAGCGTTGTGTGGAACAGGGGGCCGGCGGGCACTGAAGCTTTCTTT. V and J are TRBV29-1 and TRBJ1-1, with 9 bases identical to TRBD1. CDR1 and CDR2 from the germline V gene are SQVTM and ANQGSEA. The CDR3 runs to 16 residues. J was trimmed by 4 bases and V by 4 bases; bases with no gene match: 13. Using reference TRBV29-1 and TRBJ1-1 for the parts outside the CDR3, the full variable domain is SAVISQKPSRDICQRGTSLTIQCQVDSQVTMMFWYRQQPGQSLTLIATANQGSEATYESGFVIDKFPISRPNLTFSTLTVSNMSPEDSSIYLCSVVWNRGPAGTEAFFGQGTRLTVV.